This T cell receptor (beta chain) was captured by sequencing in a study of response to subunit inactivated influenza vaccine. Findings and limits, study-wide: The authors suggested that few new T cells are recruited per seasonal influenza vaccination.

TCRdb redid the calling of the RT-PCR reads with MiXCR, one entry per CDR3 protein. Of about 530,000 distinct CDR3 sequences listed, over 9.5% are singletons. With 2 bases clipped from V and 5 bases from J, the junction kept 7 bases outside the gene matches. Germline V gene sequence: CDR1 SEHNR, CDR2 FQNEAQ (reference sequence). CDR3 length: 15 residues. This clonotype was detected a few times. Its antigen is not known. V usage is TRBV7-9 and J usage is TRBJ2-5; 8 nucleotides agree with TRBD2. The TCR originated in a man aged 50 to 60 who received an inactivated influenza vaccine. The sample was PBMCs from blood, taken on the day of vaccination. The DNA of the CDR3 is TGTGCCAGCAGCTTATACGTCGGCGGGAGGGAGACCCAGTACTTC. Its translation is CASSLYVGGRETQYF.